These 23 T cell receptor beta chains were sequenced from one sample in a study of cytomegalovirus exposure and HLA in healthy donors. Researchers ran the PCR with 60 Vbeta and 13 Jbeta primers. Sequencing used immunoSEQ multiplex PCR; TCRdb keeps in-frame clones, though not all of them. The sample has some 100,000 clones; roughly 84% are singletons. The sample consisted of PBMCs. The receptor set was obtained from a woman aged 18-29 years in good health and CMV-seronegative.

The chain employs TRBV30 and TRBJ2-1; 14 bases map to TRBD2. The CDR3 loop spans 15 amino acids. Germline V gives CDR1 GTSNPN, CDR2 SVGIG (reference sequence). The trim removed 2 bases at V and 7 bases at J, leaving 4 bases unmatched. Here the CDR3 DNA reads TGTGCCTGGAGTCGAGGACTAGCGGGAGGTAATGAGCAGTTCTTC. Translation gives CAWSRGLAGGNEQFF.

The chain carries TRBV7-2 and TRBJ2-3; 10 bases are shared with TRBD2. After removal of 8 bases from V and 3 bases from J, the junction contained 11 bases not matched to a gene. The CDR3 has 16 amino acids. Germline V CDR1 and CDR2: SGHTA, FQGNSA. CDR3 sequence: CASRGPAGGKTDTQYF. The CDR3, as DNA: TGTGCCAGCCGGGGGCCAGCGGGAGGGAAGACAGATACGCAGTATTTT.

Written as DNA, the CDR3 is TGTGCCAGCAGCGAGGGACAGGGGAATGAAAAACTGTTTTTT. It codes for CASSEGQGNEKLFF. The J gene is TRBJ1-4, the V gene TRBV7-9; 10 bases match TRBD1. The CDR3 has 14 residues. J was trimmed by 5 bases and V by 5 bases; bases with no gene match: 2. CDR1 SEHNR and CDR2 FQNEAQ come from the germline V gene (reference sequence).

The rearrangement joins TRBV2 to TRBJ1-4; D gene ambiguous. V dropped 9 bases and J dropped 2 bases, with 19 bases sitting between them. The CDR3 is 16 residues long. Germline assignment: CDR1 SNHLY and CDR2 FYNNEI. CDR3 loop: CASGWGYEGTNEKLFF. DNA of the CDR3: TGTGCCAGTGGGTGGGGATATGAGGGCACTAATGAAAAACTGTTTTTT.

The chain couples TRBV4-2 to TRBJ2-1; maybe TRBD2 (7 bases). The CDR3 has 16 residues. Between the trimmed V and J ends, which lost 0 bases and 4 bases, there was a span of 13 bases. CDR1 and CDR2 (germline): LGHNA, YNFKEQ. The CDR3 loop reads CASSQDLGGAYNEQFF. The CDR3 DNA is TGTGCCAGCAGCCAAGATCTAGGGGGGGCTTACAATGAGCAGTTCTTC.

This chain links TRBV7-6 with TRBJ2-5; 9 bases agree with TRBD1. The CDR3 has 14 amino acids. J lost 3 bases, V lost 6 bases, and 5 bases had no gene match. Germline CDR1 and CDR2: SGHVS and FNYEAQ. As DNA, the CDR3 is TGTGCCAGCAGACCAACAGGGGGCGAAGAGACCCAGTACTTC. Its protein product is CASRPTGGEETQYF.

The V gene is TRBV9, the J gene TRBJ2-2; TRBD1 aligns across 11 bases. V trimming: 3 bases; J trimming: 2 bases; junction bases outside the gene matches: 9. The CDR3 length is 18 residues. Looked up from germline, CDR1 is SGDLS and CDR2 is YYNGEE. The CDR3 sequence is CASSEEGTGGANTGELFF. The CDR3 nucleotides read TGTGCCAGCAGCGAGGAGGGGACAGGGGGAGCCAACACCGGGGAGCTGTTTTTT.

V gene TRBV5-1 combines with J gene TRBJ2-3, with 7 bases that match TRBD2. V was clipped by 5 bases and J by 0 bases; unmatched bases: 6. The CDR3 covers 15 residues. From germline, CDR1 is SGHRS and CDR2 YFSETQ. This chain's CDR3 is CASREAGFSTDTQYF. The CDR3 DNA reads as TGCGCCAGCAGGGAAGCGGGGTTTAGCACAGATACGCAGTATTTT.

This chain joins TRBV28 and TRBJ1-2; maybe TRBD1 (5 bases). V lost 7 bases and J 4 bases, leaving 16 bases between the germline ends. Looked up from germline, CDR1 is MDHEN and CDR2 is SYDVKM. The CDR3 covers 14 residues. CDR3: CASTLAGYSYGYTF. CDR3 coding DNA: TGTGCCAGCACCTTAGCAGGGTACAGCTATGGCTACACCTTC.

The chain links TRBV9 to TRBJ1-1; D is ambiguous. Trimming took off 0 bases at V and 6 bases at J, with 12 bases between the two ends. The CDR3 extends over 14 amino acids. CDR1 and CDR2 (germline): SGDLS, YYNGEE. The CDR3 here is CASSVDMATAEAFF. CDR3 DNA: TGTGCCAGCAGCGTAGATATGGCAACAGCTGAAGCTTTCTTT.

The sample holds one count of this clone. The V gene is TRBV19, the J gene TRBJ2-2, with D maybe TRBD1 (5 bases). V was pared by 8 bases and J by 2 bases, with 15 bases between. The length of the CDR3 is 15 residues. Per germline, CDR1 LNHDA and CDR2 SQIVND (reference sequence). The CDR3 DNA reads as TGTGCCAGTCGAATAAGGACACGTAACACCGGGGAGCTGTTTTTT. Amino acids: CASRIRTRNTGELFF.

The genes are TRBV6-4 and TRBJ2-2; D is unresolved. V shed 6 bases and J shed 0 bases, with 8 bases lying between them. The CDR3 has 14 amino acids. Germline values: CDR1 MRHNA, CDR2 SNTAGT. CDR3 coding DNA: TGTGCCAGCAGATGGGCTTCGAACACCGGGGAGCTGTTTTTT. It encodes CASRWASNTGELFF.

The chain has TRBV6-6 and TRBJ1-4; 9 nucleotides line up with TRBD1. This CDR3 is 14 amino acids long. From germline, CDR1 is MNHNY and CDR2 SVGAGI (reference sequence). After removal of 6 bases from V and 4 bases from J, the junction contained 3 bases not matched to a gene. For the CDR3, the DNA is TGTGCCAGCAGGAGACAGGGGGGTAATGAAAAACTGTTTTTT. Residues: CASRRQGGNEKLFF.

The chain joins TRBV10-3 to TRBJ1-1; D may be TRBD1 (6 bases). Germline V gives CDR1 ENHRY, CDR2 SYGVKD. CDR3 size: 16 residues. V lost 0 bases to trimming and J lost 0 bases, with 11 bases between them. CDR3 sequence (DNA): TGTGCCATCAGTGAGTCACGACAGGCAATGAACACTGAAGCTTTCTTT. This sequence encodes CAISESRQAMNTEAFF.

The chain links TRBV20-1 to TRBJ2-7, with a possible D match to TRBD1 (6 bases). CDR3 length equals 11 residues. Trimming removed 3 bases from V and 6 bases from J, with 9 bases in between. Germline assignment: CDR1 DFQATT and CDR2 SNEGSKA (reference sequence). The CDR3 coding sequence is TGCAGTGCTAGGGCAGGGGTCGAGCAGTACTTC. Translated, it gives CSARAGVEQYF.

This clone was recorded once. The chain is built from TRBV28 and TRBJ2-7; D perhaps matches TRBD2 (7 bases). CDR3 length: 15 residues. Per the germline V gene, CDR1 is MDHEN and CDR2 is SYDVKM. Trimming stripped 6 bases from V and 2 bases from J, with 17 bases between. CDR3 bases: TGTGCCAGCAGCCGTAAGGGGGGGGCGACCTACGAGCAGTACTTC. Protein product: CASSRKGGATYEQYF.

The chain links TRBV11-2 to TRBJ2-2; a weak D match, TRBD2 (5 bases). V was clipped by 6 bases and J by 0 bases, with 11 bases between them. This CDR3 comprises 15 residues. Germline assignment: CDR1 SGHAT and CDR2 FQNNGV. DNA for the CDR3: TGTGCCAGCAGGGGTCTAGCCTCGAACACCGGGGAGCTGTTTTTT. Its protein product is CASRGLASNTGELFF.

The CDR3 nucleotides are TGTGCCAGCAGCGAGGGACTAGCGATCACCTACGAGCAGTACTTC. It translates to CASSEGLAITYEQYF. The chain links TRBV9 to TRBJ2-5; TRBD2 matches at 10 bases. The DNA end favors TRBJ2-7, so the J call may be wrong. The CDR3 consists of 15 residues. Germline assignment: CDR1 SGDLS and CDR2 YYNGEE.

This chain links TRBV19 with TRBJ1-4; D gene unclear. The CDR3 extends over 15 amino acids. Germline V lookup: CDR1 LNHDA, CDR2 SQIVND (reference sequence). Trimming cost V 1 base and J 4 bases, with 10 bases left between them. CDR3 nucleotides: TGTGCCAGTAGTATAGTAGACAACCGTAATGAAAAACTGTTTTTT. It specifies CASSIVDNRNEKLFF.

J is TRBJ2-7 and V is TRBV2; 7 nucleotides align to TRBD1. This CDR3 has 14 residues. V shed 1 base and J 6 bases; nucleotides not matched to a gene: 6. Per the germline V gene, CDR1 is SNHLY and CDR2 is FYNNEI. CDR3 bases: TGTGCCAGCAGTGAAGGCACAGGGGACCCCGAGCAGTACTTC. Its translation is CASSEGTGDPEQYF.

The V gene is TRBV30, the J gene TRBJ1-4; D is unclear. The CDR3 extends over 13 amino acids. V was clipped by 6 bases and J by 0 bases, with 8 bases between them. Germline V gives CDR1 GTSNPN, CDR2 SVGIG (reference sequence). In nucleotides, the CDR3 is TGTGCCTGCGACAAGGCAACTAATGAAAAACTGTTTTTT. Translation gives CACDKATNEKLFF.

The genes are TRBV6-5 and TRBJ1-1; D remains ambiguous. Per germline, CDR1 MNHEY and CDR2 SVGAGI. Trimming removed 5 bases at V and 8 bases at J, with 15 bases between. This CDR3 is built from 13 residues. The CDR3 DNA sequence: TGTGCCAGCAGTAACCGTCGAGACGGGGAAGCTTTCTTT. This sequence encodes CASSNRRDGEAFF.

The CDR3 region is CASSLVFGTVQETQYF. CDR3 coding DNA: TGTGCCAGCAGCTTGGTATTCGGGACTGTCCAAGAGACCCAGTACTTC. The genes are TRBV5-6 and TRBJ2-5; a weak D match, TRBD2 (6 bases). The CDR3 covers 16 residues. The germline V and J ends were trimmed by 0 bases and 1 base, with 13 bases remaining between them. Germline V gives CDR1 SGHDT, CDR2 YYEEEE.